Listed below are T cell receptor beta chains from one sample, sequenced in a study of pediatric ulcerative colitis. The table came from immunoSEQ multiplex PCR; TCRdb's copy has only in-frame clones and leaves some out. The data contain some 10,000 clones, around four fifths of them singletons. The sequenced material came from gut tissue. The source of these receptors is a girl aged 5 to 17 who was a control in a study of pediatric ulcerative colitis. CDR3s include the opening cysteine and the closing phenylalanine or tryptophan. The D gene is left open where the match is weak. Clone size is given for some rows only: seen once, a few or many times, or a class if the clone is expanded.

v_gene	d_gene	j_gene	abundance	CDR3nt	CDR3aa
TRBV9	-	TRBJ1-5	-	TGTGCCAGCAGCGTAGTGCAGGGAGAGGATCAGCCCCAGCATTTT	CASSVVQGEDQPQHF
TRBV6-6	-	TRBJ1-1	-	TGTGCCAGCAGTTACTCGAACAGCCTCCCGGGAGCTTTCTTT	CASSYSNSLPGAFF
TRBV5-1	TRBD2	TRBJ2-1	-	TGCGCCAGCAGCTTGTTCGCGGGAGGGTTAAAGTTCTTC	CASSLFAGGLKFF
TRBV27	TRBD1	TRBJ2-7	once	TGTGCCAGCAGTCCCGGACAGGGTCAGTACTTC	CASSPGQGQYF
TRBV5-4	-	TRBJ2-7	-	TGTGCCAGCAGTTATAACTCCTACGAGCAGTACTTC	CASSYNSYEQYF
TRBV11-1	-	TRBJ2-4	-	TGTGCCAGCAGCTTCTCAGGGATGGTTCAGTACTTC	CASSFSGMVQYF
TRBV11-2	-	TRBJ1-1	-	TGTGCCAGCAGCTTAGTGGGGGCGACGAACACTGAAGCTTTCTTT	CASSLVGATNTEAFF
TRBV28	TRBD2	TRBJ2-7	-	TGTGCCAGCAGTTTAAGCGGGAGGGCCTCCTACGAGCAGTACTTC	CASSLSGRASYEQYF
TRBV9	-	TRBJ2-7	-	TGTGCCAGCAGCCCCATGGCGGGCAGGGCCTCCTACGAGCAGTACTTC	CASSPMAGRASYEQYF
TRBV5-1	-	TRBJ1-1	-	TGCGCCAGCAGCCCCCGGGACTCTTCTGAAGCTTTCTTT	CASSPRDSSEAFF
TRBV10-2	-	TRBJ2-2	-	TGCGCCAGCTTTGACAAGTGGCGTAGAAGGGTTTACACCGGGGAGCTGTTTTTT	CASFDKWRRRVYTGELFF
TRBV4-1	-	TRBJ2-1	-	TGCGCCAGCAGCCAAGGGGGGGACGGTGAGCAGTTCTTC	CASSQGGDGEQFF
TRBV6-5	TRBD2	TRBJ2-2	few	TGTGCCAGCACCGGGGGGGAAGGGACCGGGGAGCTGTTTTTT	CASTGGEGTGELFF
TRBV9	TRBD2	TRBJ2-1	-	TGTGCCAGCAGCGTACTAGCGGGTCAATACAATGAGCAGTTCTTC	CASSVLAGQYNEQFF
TRBV5-8	-	TRBJ1-5	once	TGTGCCAGCAGCCCCGGGTACCCCAGGCGCAATCAGCCCCAGCATTTT	CASSPGYPRRNQPQHF
TRBV10-1	TRBD1	TRBJ2-7	-	TGCGCCAGCAGCGCCGGGACAGGGGGTGTCGAGCAGTACTTC	CASSAGTGGVEQYF
TRBV28	TRBD1	TRBJ2-3	-	TGTGCCAGCAGTTTAGCAGGGGGTAGGGCAGATACGCAGTATTTT	CASSLAGGRADTQYF